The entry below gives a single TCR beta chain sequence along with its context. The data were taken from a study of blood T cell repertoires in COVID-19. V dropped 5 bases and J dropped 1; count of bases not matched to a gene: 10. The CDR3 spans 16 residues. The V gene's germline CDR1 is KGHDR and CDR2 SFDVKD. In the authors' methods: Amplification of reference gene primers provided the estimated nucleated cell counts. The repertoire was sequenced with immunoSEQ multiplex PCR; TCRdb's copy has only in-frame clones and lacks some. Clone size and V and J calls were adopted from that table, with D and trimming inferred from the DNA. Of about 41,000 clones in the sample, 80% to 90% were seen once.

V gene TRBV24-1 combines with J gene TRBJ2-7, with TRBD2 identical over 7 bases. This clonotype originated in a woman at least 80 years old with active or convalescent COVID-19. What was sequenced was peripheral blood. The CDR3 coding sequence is TGTGCCACCAGTGTCCTCGGGGCTAGCGGATCCTACGAGCAGTACTTC. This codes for CATSVLGASGSYEQYF.